This T cell receptor beta chain was recovered during a study of CD8 T cells in Susac syndrome (dated by TCRdb to between 2018 and 2020). General notes on the study: Whether CD8+ T cell activation and differentiation in Susac syndrome was antigen driven was tested using repertoire sequencing.

Reading the germline V gene (reference sequence) gives CDR1 MNHEY and CDR2 SMNVEV. V has 1 base trimmed and J has 7 bases trimmed; junction bases matching no gene number 9. Inclusive of the bounding cysteine and phenylalanine, the CDR3 is 16 residues long. Only the CDR3 part of the read is kept: 48 bases, read in frame from the first base. Peripheral blood CD8+ and CD4+ T cells from healthy donors, Susac syndrome patients and multiple sclerosis patients were profiled using high-throughput TCR beta sequencing. The multiple sclerosis controls were treatment-naive patients who had stable or active relapsing-remitting disease and met the revised McDonald criteria. Bulk CD8+ and CD4+ T cells were purified by magnetic negative isolation, while CD8+ TEMRA cells were enriched using FACS. Blood was drawn into EDTA tubes, processed within 24 hours, and PBMCs were isolated by density gradient centrifugation. PBMCs intended for TCR sequencing were cryopreserved in liquid nitrogen and thawed later in a water bath at 37 degrees C. A purity of at least 90% was achieved for sorted or isolated CD4+, CD8+ and CD8+ TEMRA cells.

RNA was extracted using the RNeasy kit, and about 0.5 to 1 ug of the RNA was reverse transcribed with random hexamers. The immunoSEQ multiplex PCR assay, covering 54 Vbeta and 13 Jbeta segments, was used to amplify TCR beta CDR3 regions. PCR amplification bias was corrected using a synthetic template baseline for primer optimization and computational correction. For the original study's pipeline: Reads were annotated to V, D and J genes per IMGT and analyzed with immunoSEQ Analyzer, keeping only productive sequences. Clonality was calculated as one minus the Shannon entropy normalized by log2 of the number of productive unique sequences. For each patient and control, public and private clones were evaluated among the 100 most prevalent clones. Clones were defined as Susac-specific when absent from the healthy and MS cohorts, from approximately 970 published viral clones and from other ImmuneACCESS disease sequences. TCRdb's own reprocessing of the public reads used fastp at Q25 and MiXCR and kept productive beta chains. Every distinct CDR3 protein forms one entry, paired with its most common genes and DNA. These V and J calls rely on TCRdb rather than the paper's analysis. The sample records 150,000 to 200,000 distinct CDR3 sequences, 94% of which are singletons. The ten largest clones add up to 0.08% to 0.095% of the sample.

As for this clonotype: Its antigen is currently not known. No base quality values were provided; no much bigger clone lies one nucleotide off.

The paper as a whole reports these results and caveats: The TCR sequencing and HLA analysis was acknowledged to have included a relatively small number of individuals.

This receptor was identified in a human donor with multiple sclerosis. Sequenced input: CD4+ T cells from PBMCs. The chain couples TRBV27 to TRBJ1-4; 7 of the junction bases match TRBD1. The CDR3 amino acid sequence is: CASSLFSGRGTEKLFF. The DNA sequence is given as TGTGCCAGCAGTTTATTTTCGGGCAGGGGGACTGAAAAACTGTTTTTT.